A selection of T cell receptor beta chains follows, all from one sample in a study of blood T cell repertoires in COVID-19. Generated by immunoSEQ multiplex PCR, the TCRdb table keeps only in-frame clones and is missing some. The table shows 130,000 to 150,000 clones, with 76% occurring only once. Sequenced input: peripheral blood. Source of these receptors: a man aged 60 to 75 with acute or convalescent COVID-19. The CDR3 runs from the conserved cysteine through the conserved F or W. The order of the fields is clone size, J gene, D gene, V gene, CDR3 DNA, CDR3 protein. A D gene is named only where the DNA matches it firmly. The listing skips clone size in some rows; elsewhere it reads once, few, many or a size class.

abundance: NA
j_gene: TRBJ1-2
d_gene: NA
v_gene: TRBV2
CDR3nt: TGTGCCAGCAGTGACAGCTATGGCTACACCTTC
CDR3aa: CASSDSYGYTF

abundance: NA
j_gene: TRBJ1-5
d_gene: NA
v_gene: TRBV3-1/TRBV3-2
CDR3nt: TGTGCCAGCAGCCAAGGCCAGGGGAGTCAGCCCCAGCATTTT
CDR3aa: CASSQGQGSQPQHF

abundance: NA
j_gene: TRBJ2-3
d_gene: NA
v_gene: TRBV11-2
CDR3nt: TGTGCCAGCAGCTCCCGAGCGACAGCCAATACGCAGTATTTT
CDR3aa: CASSSRATANTQYF

abundance: NA
j_gene: TRBJ2-7
d_gene: TRBD2
v_gene: TRBV5-1
CDR3nt: TGCGCCAGCAGCCCCATCGTGGGGGGGGCCTACGAGCAGTACTTC
CDR3aa: CASSPIVGGAYEQYF

abundance: few
j_gene: TRBJ2-1
d_gene: NA
v_gene: TRBV5-1
CDR3nt: TGCGCCAGCAGCTCAGGGGGGATATCCTACAATGAGCAGTTCTTC
CDR3aa: CASSSGGISYNEQFF

abundance: NA
j_gene: TRBJ1-1
d_gene: TRBD1
v_gene: TRBV28
CDR3nt: TGTGCCAGCAGTCAACCGGGACAGGGAGGTACGGGCACTGAAGCTTTCTTT
CDR3aa: CASSQPGQGGTGTEAFF

abundance: NA
j_gene: TRBJ1-2
d_gene: TRBD1
v_gene: TRBV6-5
CDR3nt: TGTGCCAGCAGCGGGGACAGGGGAGCTGGCTACACCTTC
CDR3aa: CASSGDRGAGYTF

abundance: NA
j_gene: TRBJ1-3
d_gene: NA
v_gene: TRBV18
CDR3nt: TGTGCCAGCTCACATGAAGGAGGTGGAAACACCATATATTTT
CDR3aa: CASSHEGGGNTIYF

abundance: NA
j_gene: TRBJ1-2
d_gene: TRBD1
v_gene: TRBV18
CDR3nt: TGTGCCAGCTCGCCGGGACAGGGAACTCTATATGGCTACACCTTC
CDR3aa: CASSPGQGTLYGYTF

abundance: NA
j_gene: TRBJ1-5
d_gene: TRBD1
v_gene: TRBV7-8
CDR3nt: TGTGCCAGCAGCTCACGGACAGGGGAGGGCAATCAGCCCCAGCATTTT
CDR3aa: CASSSRTGEGNQPQHF

abundance: NA
j_gene: TRBJ1-3
d_gene: NA
v_gene: TRBV5-4
CDR3nt: TGTGCCAGCAGCTTGGCAGGGGCTGGAAACACCATATATTTT
CDR3aa: CASSLAGAGNTIYF

abundance: NA
j_gene: TRBJ2-7
d_gene: NA
v_gene: TRBV6-2/TRBV6-3
CDR3nt: TGTGCCAGCAGTTACGTTCGTCGCTACGAGCAGTACTTC
CDR3aa: CASSYVRRYEQYF

abundance: NA
j_gene: TRBJ1-1
d_gene: NA
v_gene: TRBV3-1/TRBV3-2
CDR3nt: TGTGCCAGCAGCCAAGGAGGGACTGAAGCTTTCTTT
CDR3aa: CASSQGGTEAFF

abundance: NA
j_gene: TRBJ1-2
d_gene: NA
v_gene: TRBV10-2
CDR3nt: TGCGCCAGCAGTGAGTTTTTGGCAGAAAGCTATGGCTACACCTTC
CDR3aa: CASSEFLAESYGYTF

abundance: NA
j_gene: TRBJ1-4
d_gene: TRBD1
v_gene: TRBV30
CDR3nt: TGTGCCTGGGCCGGGACAGGGTATATCGGTGAAAAACTGTTTTTT
CDR3aa: CAWAGTGYIGEKLFF

abundance: NA
j_gene: TRBJ2-3
d_gene: TRBD1
v_gene: TRBV2
CDR3nt: TGTGCCAGCAGTCAGGGGGAGTATACGCAGTATTTT
CDR3aa: CASSQGEYTQYF

abundance: NA
j_gene: TRBJ2-2
d_gene: TRBD2
v_gene: TRBV5-6
CDR3nt: TGTGCCAGCAGCTTCCCTAGCGGGATTCGGGAGCTGTTTTTT
CDR3aa: CASSFPSGIRELFF

abundance: NA
j_gene: TRBJ2-5
d_gene: NA
v_gene: TRBV11-2
CDR3nt: TGTGCCAGCAGCTTAGGGTACGGGGTACAGCAAGAGACCCAGTACTTC
CDR3aa: CASSLGYGVQQETQYF

abundance: few
j_gene: TRBJ2-7
d_gene: TRBD2
v_gene: TRBV7-9
CDR3nt: TGTGCCAGCAGCTTTAGCGGGATCTACTCCGAGCAGTACTTC
CDR3aa: CASSFSGIYSEQYF

abundance: once
j_gene: TRBJ1-6
d_gene: TRBD1
v_gene: TRBV5-1
CDR3nt: TGCGCCAGCAGCCTGACAGGGCCTAATTCACCCCTCCACTTT
CDR3aa: CASSLTGPNSPLHF

abundance: few
j_gene: TRBJ2-4
d_gene: NA
v_gene: TRBV21-1
CDR3nt: TGTGCCAGCAGCAAATTAGAGGCAGGGCCCCTAGACCCTAGCGGGTACCTAGCCAAAAACATTCAGTACTTC
CDR3aa: CASSKLEAGPLDPSGYLAKNIQYF

abundance: NA
j_gene: TRBJ1-1
d_gene: NA
v_gene: TRBV7-9
CDR3nt: TGTGCCAGCACCCCCGGACTGGGTAACCCGAACACTGAAGCTTTCTTT
CDR3aa: CASTPGLGNPNTEAFF

abundance: NA
j_gene: TRBJ1-3
d_gene: NA
v_gene: TRBV15
CDR3nt: TGTGCCACCAGCAGAGATCTGGCCCTCTCTGGAAACACCATATATTTT
CDR3aa: CATSRDLALSGNTIYF

abundance: NA
j_gene: TRBJ2-7
d_gene: TRBD1
v_gene: TRBV3-1/TRBV3-2
CDR3nt: TGTGCCAGCAGCCCTGAGGGACAGCAGAGCTCCTACGAGCAGTACTTC
CDR3aa: CASSPEGQQSSYEQYF

abundance: NA
j_gene: TRBJ2-7
d_gene: TRBD1
v_gene: TRBV28
CDR3nt: TGTGCCAGCAGTTCTAGGGACAGAGGTCCCTACGAGCAGTACTTC
CDR3aa: CASSSRDRGPYEQYF

abundance: few
j_gene: TRBJ2-7
d_gene: NA
v_gene: TRBV4-2
CDR3nt: TGTGCCAGCAGCCAAGATGCGAATAGCGGCTCCTACGAGCAGTACTTC
CDR3aa: CASSQDANSGSYEQYF

abundance: few
j_gene: TRBJ1-1
d_gene: NA
v_gene: TRBV6-1
CDR3nt: TGTGCCAGCAGTGAAGCGGGAGTCACTGAAGCTTTCTTT
CDR3aa: CASSEAGVTEAFF

abundance: NA
j_gene: TRBJ2-7
d_gene: NA
v_gene: TRBV5-5
CDR3nt: TGTGCCAGCAGTGTCAGATATTCCCAGTACGAGCAGTACTTC
CDR3aa: CASSVRYSQYEQYF

abundance: NA
j_gene: TRBJ2-2
d_gene: NA
v_gene: TRBV4-2
CDR3nt: TGTGCCAGCAGCCAAGAGGGAGGAGTGGACACCGGGGAGCTGTTTTTT
CDR3aa: CASSQEGGVDTGELFF

abundance: few
j_gene: TRBJ2-7
d_gene: TRBD2
v_gene: TRBV10-3
CDR3nt: TGTGCCATCAAAGGGACTAATGAGTACTACGAGCAGTACTTC
CDR3aa: CAIKGTNEYYEQYF

abundance: NA
j_gene: TRBJ1-3
d_gene: TRBD1
v_gene: TRBV7-9
CDR3nt: TGTGCCAGCAGCCCGGGACAGCCGAGCTCTGGAAACACCATATATTTT
CDR3aa: CASSPGQPSSGNTIYF

abundance: NA
j_gene: TRBJ1-1
d_gene: TRBD1
v_gene: TRBV29-1
CDR3nt: TGCAGCGGGTCTACAGGGGGCCTTACTGAAGCTTTCTTT
CDR3aa: CSGSTGGLTEAFF

abundance: NA
j_gene: TRBJ2-5
d_gene: NA
v_gene: TRBV10-2
CDR3nt: TGCGCCAGCAGTGAGCAGGGATTACGGACCCAGTACTTC
CDR3aa: CASSEQGLRTQYF

abundance: NA
j_gene: TRBJ2-1
d_gene: NA
v_gene: TRBV11-2
CDR3nt: TGTGCCAGCAGCAATACCGGGACTCAGTACAATGAGCAGTTCTTC
CDR3aa: CASSNTGTQYNEQFF

abundance: few
j_gene: TRBJ1-5
d_gene: TRBD1
v_gene: TRBV27
CDR3nt: TGTGCCAGCGGGGACAGTAGCAATCAGCCCCAGCATTTT
CDR3aa: CASGDSSNQPQHF

abundance: few
j_gene: TRBJ1-1
d_gene: NA
v_gene: TRBV7-8
CDR3nt: TGTGCCAGCAGTTACCAGGGGAACACTGAAGCTTTCTTT
CDR3aa: CASSYQGNTEAFF

abundance: NA
j_gene: TRBJ2-1
d_gene: TRBD2
v_gene: TRBV11-1
CDR3nt: TGTGCCAGCAGCTCGGGGGGGGCGGCGATCTTC
CDR3aa: CASSSGGAAIF

abundance: NA
j_gene: TRBJ2-1
d_gene: TRBD2
v_gene: TRBV5-1
CDR3nt: TGCGCCAGCAGCGTGCTAGCGGACTCCTACAATGAGCAGTTCTTC
CDR3aa: CASSVLADSYNEQFF

abundance: NA
j_gene: TRBJ2-3
d_gene: TRBD2
v_gene: TRBV9
CDR3nt: TGTGCCAGCAGCCCCACGGGGCTAGCGGGAGCCAGAGATACGCAGTATTTT
CDR3aa: CASSPTGLAGARDTQYF

abundance: NA
j_gene: TRBJ2-3
d_gene: TRBD1
v_gene: TRBV5-1
CDR3nt: TGCGCCAGCAGCGTCGGACAGGGGGCGGGAGATACGCAGTATTTT
CDR3aa: CASSVGQGAGDTQYF

abundance: NA
j_gene: TRBJ2-3
d_gene: NA
v_gene: TRBV28
CDR3nt: TGTGCCAGCACGGGCGGGGATACGCAGTATTTT
CDR3aa: CASTGGDTQYF

abundance: NA
j_gene: TRBJ2-1
d_gene: NA
v_gene: TRBV7-8
CDR3nt: TGTGCCACCACCCCCGGGAGTGAGCAGTTCTTC
CDR3aa: CATTPGSEQFF

abundance: NA
j_gene: TRBJ2-3
d_gene: TRBD2
v_gene: TRBV6-5
CDR3nt: TGTGCCAGCCGACGGGCGGGAGCAAGCACAGATACGCAGTATTTT
CDR3aa: CASRRAGASTDTQYF

abundance: NA
j_gene: TRBJ2-6
d_gene: TRBD2
v_gene: TRBV5-1
CDR3nt: TGCGCCAGCAGCTTGAAGGTTAGCGGGAGGTTTGGTGGGGCCAACGTCCTGACTTTC
CDR3aa: CASSLKVSGRFGGANVLTF

abundance: NA
j_gene: TRBJ2-2
d_gene: TRBD2
v_gene: TRBV30
CDR3nt: TGTGCCTGGAAGAAGCGGGGTACGTTCACCGGGGAGCTGTTTTTT
CDR3aa: CAWKKRGTFTGELFF

abundance: NA
j_gene: TRBJ2-4
d_gene: NA
v_gene: TRBV19
CDR3nt: TGTGCCAGTAGTCCGGACAGTAGCATAAACATTCAGTACTTC
CDR3aa: CASSPDSSINIQYF

abundance: once
j_gene: TRBJ2-5
d_gene: NA
v_gene: TRBV9
CDR3nt: TGTGCCAGCAGCGTAGGAGGCGGAGGAGGTGAGACCCAGTACTTC
CDR3aa: CASSVGGGGGETQYF

abundance: NA
j_gene: TRBJ2-1
d_gene: NA
v_gene: TRBV5-1
CDR3nt: TGCGCCAGCAGCATACAAAACAATGAGCAGTTCTTC
CDR3aa: CASSIQNNEQFF

abundance: few
j_gene: TRBJ2-3
d_gene: TRBD2
v_gene: TRBV5-6
CDR3nt: TGTGCCAGCAGCTTCAGCGGGAGCGCAGATACGCAGTATTTT
CDR3aa: CASSFSGSADTQYF

abundance: NA
j_gene: TRBJ2-1
d_gene: TRBD2
v_gene: TRBV27
CDR3nt: TGTGCCAGCAGTGATAGACTAGCGGGAGGGCCAGGATCCTACAATGAGCAGTTCTTC
CDR3aa: CASSDRLAGGPGSYNEQFF

abundance: NA
j_gene: TRBJ2-5
d_gene: NA
v_gene: TRBV5-1
CDR3nt: TGCGCCAGCACACAAGGGGGAAGCCAAGAGACCCAGTACTTC
CDR3aa: CASTQGGSQETQYF